This T cell receptor (beta chain) was retrieved from a study of Ad26.COV2.S vaccination and SARS-CoV-2 variants. Study-wide results and caveats: The study found similar non-spike TCR breadth in vaccine and placebo recipients.

In the case of this clone: The antigen is not known.

The treatment here: around 19 received Ad26.COV2.S at low or high dose, single or two shots; a few received placebo; per-sample allocation not given. Sampling took place 63 days after the first vaccine or placebo injection. Whoever gave the sample was an adult aged 18-55 years in Boston. Profiling relied on immunoSEQ multiplex PCR, and the TCRdb table lists in-frame clones only, not all of them. The sample holds roughly 700,000 clones, about 90% seen once. The specimen was peripheral blood, collected in a trial of Ad26.COV2.S vaccine versus placebo. The TCR originated in a person aged 18-60 years who received the Ad26.COV2.S COVID-19 vaccine or a placebo.

CDR3 DNA: TGTGCCAGCAGCTTAAAGGGACAGGGTCATCAGCCCCAGCATTTT. Translating gives CASSLKGQGHQPQHF. The J gene is TRBJ1-5, the V gene TRBV5-8; 9 nucleotides align to TRBD1. The germline CDR1 and CDR2 sequences are SGHTS and YDEGEE. Trimming at V came to 2 bases and at J to 5 bases, leaving 5 bases not matched to a gene. This CDR3 is 15 amino acids long.